This T cell receptor beta chain was captured by sequencing in a study of OX40 agonist ivuxolimab in advanced cancers. TCRdb keeps only in-frame clones here, not all; method: immunoSEQ multiplex PCR. The sample includes some 70,000 clones, around 90% of them seen just once. Sequenced here: CD4+ or CD8+ T cells sorted from blood, sampled in a trial of the OX40 agonist ivuxolimab. The sequence came from an adult with an advanced solid tumor such as melanoma, head and neck, liver or kidney cancer.

The CDR3 nucleotides read TGCGCCAGCAGCCAAGGAGGGATAAGCTACCTTTCCTACGAGCAGTACTTC. Translating it yields CASSQGGISYLSYEQYF. This chain links TRBV4-1 with TRBJ2-7; possible D gene TRBD2, 5 bases. This CDR3 is 17 amino acids long. Germline V CDR1 and CDR2: MGHRA, YSYEKL. Trimming pared 1 base from V and 1 base from J, leaving 17 bases between.